This TCR beta chain was sequenced for a study of CD8+ T cells in alopecia areata. For the study at large: Severity among treated patients was scored by the percentage of scalp area affected.

Overall study findings and caveats: While patients received tofacitinib, many expanded lesional clones remained present in scalp and blood.

Turning to this clone: No antigen is known for it.

Sequencing templates came from extracted RNA that was reverse transcribed into cDNA. Some clones are missing from TCRdb's copy, which holds only in-frame ones; the method was immunoSEQ multiplex PCR. The sample comprises approximately 90,000 clones, around 71% of which are singletons, and around 15% rests with the top ten. Treatment indicated: oral pan-JAK inhibitor, 5-10 mg twice daily. The CDR3 sequence is 15 residues long. The V gene's germline CDR1 is MNHEY and CDR2 SVGAGI. V was trimmed by 6 bases and J by 5 bases, leaving 17 bases between them. The chain joins TRBV6-5 to TRBJ2-1; perhaps TRBD1 as D (6 bases). This specimen was CD8+ T cells sorted from blood, taken between weeks 44 and 45, from a patient treated with tofacitinib. The receptor was isolated from a human donor with alopecia areata. CDR3 sequence: CASSKDRPWNNEQFF. CDR3 in DNA: TGTGCCAGCAGCAAAGACAGGCCGTGGAACAATGAGCAGTTCTTC.